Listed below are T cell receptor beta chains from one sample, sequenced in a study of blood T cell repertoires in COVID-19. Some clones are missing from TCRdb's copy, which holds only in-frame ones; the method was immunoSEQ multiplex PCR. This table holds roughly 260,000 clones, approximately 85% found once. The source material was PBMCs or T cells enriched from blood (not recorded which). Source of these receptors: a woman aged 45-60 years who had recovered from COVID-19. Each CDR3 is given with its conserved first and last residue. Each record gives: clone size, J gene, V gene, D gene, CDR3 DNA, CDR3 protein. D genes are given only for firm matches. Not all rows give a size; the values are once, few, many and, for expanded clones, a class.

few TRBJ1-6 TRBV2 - TGTGCCACAGGGTACGCCCCCGGCAATTCACCCCTCCACTTT CATGYAPGNSPLHF
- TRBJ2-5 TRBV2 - TGTGCCAGCAAGAAGGAGGAGGGGGAGACCCAGTACTTC CASKKEEGETQYF
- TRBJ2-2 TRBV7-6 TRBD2 TGTGCCAGCAGCTTGACTAGCGGGAGAGGTGGGGCCGGGGAGCTGTTTTTT CASSLTSGRGGAGELFF
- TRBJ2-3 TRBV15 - TGTGCCACCAGCAGCGGGTCATACACAGATACGCAGTATTTT CATSSGSYTDTQYF
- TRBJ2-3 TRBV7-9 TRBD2 TGTGCCAGCAGCTTATGGGGTAGCGGGAGGGCCAGGGATACGCAGTATTTT CASSLWGSGRARDTQYF
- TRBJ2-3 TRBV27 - TGTGCCAGCAGTGAGGACAGTAGAACAGATACGCAGTATTTT CASSEDSRTDTQYF
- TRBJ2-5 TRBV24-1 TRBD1 TGTGCCACCAGTGATTTCTCCCAGGGGGCGGAGACCCAGTACTTC CATSDFSQGAETQYF
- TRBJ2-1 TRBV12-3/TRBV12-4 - TGTGCCAGCAGTTTAATCGGTGAGCAGTTCTTC CASSLIGEQFF
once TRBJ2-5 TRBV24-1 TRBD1 TGTGCCACCAGTGCAGACAGGGAAGGAAAAGAGACCCAGTACTTC CATSADREGKETQYF
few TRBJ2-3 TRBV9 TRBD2 TGTGCCAGCAGCGTAGGGTCTAGCGGGTCCCCTCGCACAGATACGCAGTATTTT CASSVGSSGSPRTDTQYF
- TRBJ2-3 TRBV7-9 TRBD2 TGTGCCAGCAGCTTACCCCCGGGGGGGACAGATACGCAGTATTTT CASSLPPGGTDTQYF
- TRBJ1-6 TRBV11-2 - TGTGCCAGCAGCGCACGACAGGCTTACTCACCCCTCCACTTT CASSARQAYSPLHF
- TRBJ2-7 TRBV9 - TGTGCCAGCAGCGTAGGGGTGGGAGCCACCCTCTACGAGCAGTACTTC CASSVGVGATLYEQYF
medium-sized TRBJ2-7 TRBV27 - TGTGCCAGCAGTTTAGGGACTGGATCCTACGAGCAGTACTTC CASSLGTGSYEQYF
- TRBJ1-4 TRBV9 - TGTGCCAGCAGCGAGGAGGAGGGACTACATGAAAAACTGTTTTTT CASSEEEGLHEKLFF
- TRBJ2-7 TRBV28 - TGTGCCAGCAGCCTCAAATTCTCACAGCCGTACTTC CASSLKFSQPYF
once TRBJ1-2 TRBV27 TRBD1 TGTGCCAGCAGTTATTCAGGGGGCGCGGTTGACTATGGCTACACCTTC CASSYSGGAVDYGYTF
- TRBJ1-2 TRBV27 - TGTGCCAGCGGCTACAGGGTGGCAAGAGACTATGGCTACACCTTC CASGYRVARDYGYTF
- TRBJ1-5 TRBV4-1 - TGCGCCAGCAGCCAAGAGGGCTGGGGGGGCAATCAGCCCCAGCATTTT CASSQEGWGGNQPQHF
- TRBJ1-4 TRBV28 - TGTGCCAGCAGTTTCGAGGGATTCCTGTTTTTT CASSFEGFLFF
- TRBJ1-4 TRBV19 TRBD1 TGTGCCAGTACCCCGGACAGGGGGCGGTATGAAAAACTGTTTTTT CASTPDRGRYEKLFF
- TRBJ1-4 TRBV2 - TGTGCCAGCAGTAGCAGGGTTTATGAAAAACTGTTTTTT CASSSRVYEKLFF
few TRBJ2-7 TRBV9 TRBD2 TGTGCCAGCAGCCCTGGTTTCGGGGGGGGTAGCTACGAGCAGTACTTC CASSPGFGGGSYEQYF
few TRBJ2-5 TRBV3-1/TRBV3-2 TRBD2 TGTGCCAGCAGCCAGACTGGACGGGGCGGGAGTGGTAAGACCCAGTACTTC CASSQTGRGGSGKTQYF
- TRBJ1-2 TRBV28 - TGTGCCAGCAGCGGGGAGGGGTCGACCTATGGCTACACCTTC CASSGEGSTYGYTF
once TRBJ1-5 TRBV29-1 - TGCAGCGTTGGTGAGGGGGTCGATCAGCCCCAGCATTTT CSVGEGVDQPQHF
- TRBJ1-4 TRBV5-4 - TGTGCCAGCAGCACGGACAGAACTAATGAAAAACTGTTTTTT CASSTDRTNEKLFF
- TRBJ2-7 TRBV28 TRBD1 TGTGCCAGCAGTGGGGGACAGGTCCTTTACGAGCAGTACTTC CASSGGQVLYEQYF
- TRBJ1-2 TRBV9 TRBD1 TGTGCCAGCAGCAGGGACAGGCTGTATGGCTACACCTTC CASSRDRLYGYTF
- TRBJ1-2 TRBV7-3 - TGTGCCAGCAGCTTAAACAGGGTGGATGGCTACACCTTC CASSLNRVDGYTF
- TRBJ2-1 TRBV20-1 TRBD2 TGCAGTGCTAGTCCCAGGACTAGCGGGACTGAGCAGTTCTTC CSASPRTSGTEQFF
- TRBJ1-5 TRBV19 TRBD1 TGTGCCAGTAGTATAGGAGGGGGCTTTCATCAGCCCCAGCATTTT CASSIGGGFHQPQHF
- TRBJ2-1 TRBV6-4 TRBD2 TGTGCCAGCAGCGCCGTGGGTAGCGGGAGCAATGAGCAGTTCTTC CASSAVGSGSNEQFF
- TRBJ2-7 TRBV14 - TGTGCCAGCAGCCACCGAGGGGGCTACGAGCAGTACTTC CASSHRGGYEQYF
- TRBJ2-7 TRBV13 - TGTGCCAGCAGCTCAGGACAGACCTCCTACGAGCAGTACTTC CASSSGQTSYEQYF
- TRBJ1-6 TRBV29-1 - TGCAGCGTTGAATGTTTCGGCAGGGCCTATAATTCACCCCTCCACTTT CSVECFGRAYNSPLHF
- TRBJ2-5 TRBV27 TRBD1 TGTGCCAGCAGTTTAGACAGGGGTGGGGAGACCCAGTACTTC CASSLDRGGETQYF
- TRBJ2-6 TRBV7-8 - TGTGCCAGCAGCTTAGCGTTCACTGGGGCCAACGTCCTGACTTTC CASSLAFTGANVLTF
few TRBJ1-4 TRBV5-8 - TGTGCCAGCAGCCCAGGCCTTAACCCAAATGAAAAACTGTTTTTT CASSPGLNPNEKLFF
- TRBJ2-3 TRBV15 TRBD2 TGTGCCACCAGCAGAGAAGGTGGGACTAGCGGGACGAAGGGTTATTTT CATSREGGTSGTKGYF
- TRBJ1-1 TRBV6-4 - TGTGCCAGCAGTGACGTGGGGCAAAATTGGCCCAACACTGAAGCTTTCTTT CASSDVGQNWPNTEAFF
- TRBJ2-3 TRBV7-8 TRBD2 TGTGCCAGCAGCTCCAGGGTGGCTAGCGGAAGACGCACAGATACGCAGTATTTT CASSSRVASGRRTDTQYF
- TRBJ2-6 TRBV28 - TGTGCCAGCAGTTCCCCGGTTGGGGGGTTAAGCTCTGGGGCCAACGTCCTGACTTTC CASSSPVGGLSSGANVLTF
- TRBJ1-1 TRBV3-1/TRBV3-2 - TGTGCCAGCAGCCAAGTAAAACTCCCGTCCGTGACAGGAAACACTGAAGCTTTCTTT CASSQVKLPSVTGNTEAFF
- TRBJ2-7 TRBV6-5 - TGTGCCAGCAGTTACGTACAGGGATACGAGCAGTACTTC CASSYVQGYEQYF
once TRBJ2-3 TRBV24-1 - TGTGCCACCAGTGATATATCAGATACGCAGTATTTT CATSDISDTQYF
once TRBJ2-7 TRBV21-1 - TGTGCCAGCAAACAGGGACAGGACGGCGGCGAGCAGTACTTC CASKQGQDGGEQYF
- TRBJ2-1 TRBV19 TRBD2 TGTGCCAGTAGTAGGCCAGGACTAGCGGGCTACAATGAGCAGTTCTTC CASSRPGLAGYNEQFF
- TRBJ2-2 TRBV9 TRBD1 TGTGCCAGCAGCGCCATCGGACAGGGATCCGGGGAGCTGTTTTTT CASSAIGQGSGELFF
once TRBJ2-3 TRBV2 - TGTGCCAGCACCCTAGCCGACCCCACAGATACGCAGTATTTT CASTLADPTDTQYF
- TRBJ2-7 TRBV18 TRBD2 TGTGCCAGCTCACCAACAGGGACTAGCGTCTCCTACGAGCAGTACTTC CASSPTGTSVSYEQYF
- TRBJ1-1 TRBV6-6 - TGTGCCAGCCTCGACTTGGATGAAGCTTTCTTT CASLDLDEAFF